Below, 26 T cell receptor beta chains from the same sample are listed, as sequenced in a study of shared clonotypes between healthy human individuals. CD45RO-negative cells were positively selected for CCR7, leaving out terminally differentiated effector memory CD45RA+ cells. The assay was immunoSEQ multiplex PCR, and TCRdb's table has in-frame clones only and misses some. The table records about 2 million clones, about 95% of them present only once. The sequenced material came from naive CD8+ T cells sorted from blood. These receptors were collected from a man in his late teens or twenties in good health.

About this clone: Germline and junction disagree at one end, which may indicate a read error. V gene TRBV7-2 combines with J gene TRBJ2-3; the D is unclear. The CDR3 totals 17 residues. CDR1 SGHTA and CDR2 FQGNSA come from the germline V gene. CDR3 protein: CAGSLRRRRDYTDTQYF. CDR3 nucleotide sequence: TGTGCCGGCAGCTTAAGGCGTCGAAGGGATTACACAGATACGCAGTATTTT.

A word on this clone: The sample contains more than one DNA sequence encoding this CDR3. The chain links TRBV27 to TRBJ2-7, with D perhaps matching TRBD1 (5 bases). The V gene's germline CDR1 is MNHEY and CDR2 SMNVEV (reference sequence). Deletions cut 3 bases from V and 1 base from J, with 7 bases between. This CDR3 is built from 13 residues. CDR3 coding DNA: TGTGCCAGCAGTTTGGGGCCTTCCTACGAGCAGTACTTC. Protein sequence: CASSLGPSYEQYF.

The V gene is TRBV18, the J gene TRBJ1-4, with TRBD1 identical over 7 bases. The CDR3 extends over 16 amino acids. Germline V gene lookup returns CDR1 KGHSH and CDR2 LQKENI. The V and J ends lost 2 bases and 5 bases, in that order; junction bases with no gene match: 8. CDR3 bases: TGTGCCAGCTCACCATCTTCCGGGACAGAAAATGAAAAACTGTTTTTT. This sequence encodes CASSPSSGTENEKLFF.

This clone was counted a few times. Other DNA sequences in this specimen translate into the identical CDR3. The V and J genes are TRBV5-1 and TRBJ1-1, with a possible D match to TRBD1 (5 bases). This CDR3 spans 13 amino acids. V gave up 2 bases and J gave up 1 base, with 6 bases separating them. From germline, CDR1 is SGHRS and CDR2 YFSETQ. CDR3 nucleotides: TGCGCCAGCAGCTTACAGGAGAACACTGAAGCTTTCTTT. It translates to CASSLQENTEAFF.

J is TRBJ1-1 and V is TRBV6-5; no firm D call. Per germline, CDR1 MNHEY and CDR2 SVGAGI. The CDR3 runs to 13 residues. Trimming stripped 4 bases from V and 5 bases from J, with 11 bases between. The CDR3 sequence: CASSLPEQTEAFF. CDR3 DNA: TGTGCCAGCAGTTTGCCGGAACAAACTGAAGCTTTCTTT.

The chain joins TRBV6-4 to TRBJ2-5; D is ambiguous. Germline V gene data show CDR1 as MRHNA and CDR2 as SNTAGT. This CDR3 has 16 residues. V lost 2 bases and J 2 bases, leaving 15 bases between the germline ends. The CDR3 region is CASSDVNRSTQETQYF. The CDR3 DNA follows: TGTGCCAGCAGTGACGTTAACCGGTCGACGCAAGAGACCCAGTACTTC.

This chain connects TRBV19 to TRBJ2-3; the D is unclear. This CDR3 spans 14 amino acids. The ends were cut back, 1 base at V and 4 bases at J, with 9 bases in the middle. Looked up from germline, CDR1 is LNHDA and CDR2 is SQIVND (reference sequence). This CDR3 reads CASSIALSADTQYF. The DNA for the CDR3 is TGTGCCAGTAGTATAGCGCTCTCAGCAGATACGCAGTATTTT.

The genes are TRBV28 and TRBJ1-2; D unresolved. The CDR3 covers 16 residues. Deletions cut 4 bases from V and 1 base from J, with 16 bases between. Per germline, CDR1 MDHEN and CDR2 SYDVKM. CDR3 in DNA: TGTGCCAGCAGTTCCATAATTAGGCAGCTTAACTATGGCTACACCTTC. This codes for CASSSIIRQLNYGYTF.

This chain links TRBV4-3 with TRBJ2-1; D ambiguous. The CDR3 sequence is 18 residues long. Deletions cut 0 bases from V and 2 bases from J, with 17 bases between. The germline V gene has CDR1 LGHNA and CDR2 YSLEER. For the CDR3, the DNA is TGCGCCAGCAGCCAAGATTTAATTTGGCAGGCTACCTACAATGAGCAGTTCTTC. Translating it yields CASSQDLIWQATYNEQFF.

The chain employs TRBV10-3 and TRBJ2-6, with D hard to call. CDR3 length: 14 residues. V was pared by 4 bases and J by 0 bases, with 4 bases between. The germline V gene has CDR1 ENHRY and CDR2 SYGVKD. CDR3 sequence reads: CAISGGSGANVLTF. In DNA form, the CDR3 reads TGTGCCATCAGTGGTGGCTCTGGGGCCAACGTCCTGACTTTC.

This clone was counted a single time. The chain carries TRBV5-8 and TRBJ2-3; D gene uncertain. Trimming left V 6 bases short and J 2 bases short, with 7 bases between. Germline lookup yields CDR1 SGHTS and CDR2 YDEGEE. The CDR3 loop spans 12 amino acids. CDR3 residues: CASTRDTDTQYF. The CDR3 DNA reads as TGTGCCAGCACGAGAGACACAGATACGCAGTATTTT.

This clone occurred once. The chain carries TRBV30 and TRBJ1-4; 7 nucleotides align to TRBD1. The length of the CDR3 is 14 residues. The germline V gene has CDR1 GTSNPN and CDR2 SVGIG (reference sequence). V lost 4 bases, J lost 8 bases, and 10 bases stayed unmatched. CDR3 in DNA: TGTGCCTGGACCACGGGCGACAGGGCGGAAAAACTGTTTTTT. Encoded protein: CAWTTGDRAEKLFF.

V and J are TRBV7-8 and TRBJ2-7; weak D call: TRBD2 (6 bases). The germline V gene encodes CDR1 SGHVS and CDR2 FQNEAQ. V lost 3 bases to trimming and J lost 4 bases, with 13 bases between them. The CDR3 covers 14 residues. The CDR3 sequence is CASSLGGYTYEQYF. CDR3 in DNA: TGTGCCAGCAGCTTGGGGGGTTACACGTACGAGCAGTACTTC.

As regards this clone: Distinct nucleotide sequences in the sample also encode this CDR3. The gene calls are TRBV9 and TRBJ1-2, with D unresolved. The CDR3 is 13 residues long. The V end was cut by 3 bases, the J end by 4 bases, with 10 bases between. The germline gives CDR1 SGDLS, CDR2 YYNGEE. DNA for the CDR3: TGTGCCAGCAGCGACGGGGTCAGCTATGGCTACACCTTC. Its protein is CASSDGVSYGYTF.

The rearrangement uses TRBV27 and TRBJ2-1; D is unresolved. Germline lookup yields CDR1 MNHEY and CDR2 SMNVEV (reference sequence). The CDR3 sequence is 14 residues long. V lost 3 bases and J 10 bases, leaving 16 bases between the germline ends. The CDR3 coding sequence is TGTGCCAGCAGTTTTGGTTCATCAAGGGTAGAGCAGTTCTTC. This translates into CASSFGSSRVEQFF.

The CDR3 nucleotides read TGTGCCAGCAGTGACCCCCCTTGGGTGGACAGGCCAGGTGCCCCTAATGAAAAACTGTTTTTT. Amino acids: CASSDPPWVDRPGAPNEKLFF. The rearrangement uses TRBV21-1 and TRBJ1-4; TRBD1, the table's D call, was not compared with the DNA. TRBV21-1 is noted as a pseudogene. The CDR3 runs 21 residues.

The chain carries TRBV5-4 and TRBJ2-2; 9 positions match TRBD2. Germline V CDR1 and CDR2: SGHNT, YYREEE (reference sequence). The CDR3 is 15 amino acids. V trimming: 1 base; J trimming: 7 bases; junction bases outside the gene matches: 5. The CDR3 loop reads CASSLPGAGGGELFF. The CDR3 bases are TGTGCCAGCAGCTTGCCAGGAGCGGGAGGCGGGGAGCTGTTTTTT.

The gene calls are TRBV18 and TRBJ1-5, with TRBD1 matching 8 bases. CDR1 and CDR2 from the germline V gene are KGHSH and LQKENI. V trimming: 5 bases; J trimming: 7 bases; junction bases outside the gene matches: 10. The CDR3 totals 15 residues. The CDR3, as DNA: TGTGCCAGCTCAGTGGACAGGGAGACAGGACAGCCCCAGCATTTT. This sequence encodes CASSVDRETGQPQHF.

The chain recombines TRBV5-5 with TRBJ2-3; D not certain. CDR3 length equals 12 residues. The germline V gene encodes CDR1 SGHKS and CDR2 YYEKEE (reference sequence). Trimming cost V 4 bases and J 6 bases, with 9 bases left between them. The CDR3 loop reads CASSIWSDTQYF. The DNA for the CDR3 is TGTGCCAGCAGCATCTGGTCTGATACGCAGTATTTT.

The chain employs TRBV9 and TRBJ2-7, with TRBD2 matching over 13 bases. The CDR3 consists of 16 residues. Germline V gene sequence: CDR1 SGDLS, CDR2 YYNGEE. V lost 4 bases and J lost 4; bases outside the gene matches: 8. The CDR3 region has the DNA TGTGCCAGCAGCCTAGCCGGGACTAGCGGGATGTACGAGCAGTACTTC. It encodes CASSLAGTSGMYEQYF.

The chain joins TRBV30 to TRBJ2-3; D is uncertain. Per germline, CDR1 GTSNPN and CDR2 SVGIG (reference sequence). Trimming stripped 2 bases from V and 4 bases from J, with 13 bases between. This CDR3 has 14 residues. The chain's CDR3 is CAWSQDSSADTQYF. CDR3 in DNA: TGTGCCTGGAGTCAAGATAGTTCAGCAGATACGCAGTATTTT.

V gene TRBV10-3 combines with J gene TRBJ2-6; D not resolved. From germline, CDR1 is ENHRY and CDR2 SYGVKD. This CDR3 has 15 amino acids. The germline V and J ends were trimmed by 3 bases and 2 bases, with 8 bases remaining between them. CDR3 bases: TGTGCCATCAGTGATTGGCGTCCTGGGGCCAACGTCCTGACTTTC. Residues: CAISDWRPGANVLTF.

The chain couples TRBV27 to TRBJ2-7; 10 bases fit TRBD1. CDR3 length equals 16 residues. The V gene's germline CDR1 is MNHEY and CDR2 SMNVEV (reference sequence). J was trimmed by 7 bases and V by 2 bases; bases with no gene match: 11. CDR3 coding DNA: TGTGCCAGCAGTTTAAATGGTTGGGACAGGGGATATGAGCAGTACTTC. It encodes CASSLNGWDRGYEQYF.

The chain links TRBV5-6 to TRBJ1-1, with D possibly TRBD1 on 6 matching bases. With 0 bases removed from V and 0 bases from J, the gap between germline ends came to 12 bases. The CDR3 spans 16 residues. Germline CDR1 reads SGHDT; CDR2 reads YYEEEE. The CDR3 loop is CASSLAGQYLNTEAFF. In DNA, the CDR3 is TGTGCCAGCAGCTTGGCTGGACAGTACTTGAACACTGAAGCTTTCTTT.

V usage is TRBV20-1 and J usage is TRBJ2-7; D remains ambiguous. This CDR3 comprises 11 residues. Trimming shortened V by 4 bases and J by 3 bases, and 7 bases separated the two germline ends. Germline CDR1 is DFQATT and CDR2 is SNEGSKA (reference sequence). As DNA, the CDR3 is TGCAGTGCTACTGACATCTACGAGCAGTACTTC. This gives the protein CSATDIYEQYF.

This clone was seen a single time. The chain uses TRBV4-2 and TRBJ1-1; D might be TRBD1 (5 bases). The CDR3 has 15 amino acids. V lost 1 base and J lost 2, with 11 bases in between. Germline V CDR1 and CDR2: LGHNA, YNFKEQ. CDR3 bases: TGTGCCAGCAGCCAAGGAGTTGGGGGTAACACTGAAGCTTTCTTT. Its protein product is CASSQGVGGNTEAFF.